The 2 T cell receptor beta chains reported below all come from one sample, sequenced in a study of OX40 agonist ivuxolimab in advanced cancers. The repertoire was sequenced with immunoSEQ multiplex PCR; TCRdb's copy has only in-frame clones and lacks some. Of tens of thousands of clones detected, roughly 86% appear once; the ten largest clones hold about 5%. The material was CD4+ or CD8+ T cells sorted from blood, obtained in a trial of the OX40 agonist ivuxolimab. Receptors originate from an adult with an advanced solid tumor such as melanoma, head and neck, liver or kidney cancer.

The V gene is TRBV18, the J gene TRBJ2-7; a possible D gene is TRBD2 (5 bases). The germline V and J ends were trimmed by 1 base and 2 bases, with 9 bases remaining between them. The CDR3 has 14 amino acids. Germline CDR1 reads KGHSH; CDR2 reads LQKENI. This CDR3 reads CASSPLGETYEQYF. The CDR3 DNA reads as TGTGCCAGCTCACCACTTGGGGAGACCTACGAGCAGTACTTC. The complete variable domain, with remaining parts taken from reference TRBV18 and TRBJ2-7, reads NAGVMQNPRHLVRRRGQEARLRCSPMKGHSHVYWYRQLPEEGLKFMVYLQKENIIDESGMPKERFSAEFPKEGPSILRIQQVVRGDSAAYFCASSPLGETYEQYFGPGTRLTVT.

This sequence joins TRBV6-1 and TRBJ1-5; perhaps TRBD1 as D (6 bases). The germline CDR1 and CDR2 sequences are MNHNS and SASEGT. V dropped 6 bases and J dropped 4 bases, with 16 bases sitting between them. This CDR3 is built from 15 residues. DNA of the CDR3: TGTGCCAGCAGGTGGGCAGGGGTATCGAATCAGCCCCAGCATTTT. Residues: CASRWAGVSNQPQHF.